The 31 T cell receptor beta chains below all came from one sample that was sequenced in a study of blood T cell repertoires in COVID-19 (dated by TCRdb to the early 2020s). Library preparation employed the immunoSEQ multiplex PCR assay. TCRdb holds this immuneACCESS table with in-frame rearrangements only. Some clones are missing; in checked studies, unresolved V genes explain under half, and the rest has no known cause. In all, the sample holds more than 200,000 clones, and around 80% of those were seen once. The top ten clones comprise 8.2% of the sample. Sequencing input: peripheral blood. The source is a woman between 45 and 65 years old with acute or convalescent COVID-19.

The V and J genes are TRBV2 and TRBJ1-5; tentatively, D is TRBD1 (5 bases). V was trimmed by 1 base and J by 2 bases, leaving 12 bases between them. CDR3 length equals 16 residues. The germline CDR1 and CDR2 sequences are SNHLY and FYNNEI. CDR3 protein: CASSEGPDRGNQPQHF. The CDR3 DNA sequence: TGTGCCAGCAGTGAAGGTCCAGACAGAGGCAATCAGCCCCAGCATTTT.

This clone was seen just once. The chain joins TRBV24-1 to TRBJ2-5, with D possibly TRBD2 on 7 matching bases. CDR3 size: 13 residues. The germline gives CDR1 KGHDR, CDR2 SFDVKD. Deletions cut 7 bases from V and 2 bases from J, with 10 bases between. CDR3 loop: CATSRGAQETQYF. The CDR3 DNA is TGTGCCACCAGCCGGGGGGCTCAAGAGACCCAGTACTTC.

This clone was seen only once. This chain links TRBV29-1 with TRBJ2-1; tentatively, D is TRBD2 (6 bases). Trimming pared 0 bases from V and 0 bases from J, leaving 9 bases between. Germline V gene lookup returns CDR1 SQVTM and CDR2 ANQGSEA. This CDR3 has 15 amino acids. The CDR3 spells CSVEDGGSSYNEQFF. CDR3 DNA sequence: TGCAGCGTTGAAGATGGGGGGAGCTCCTACAATGAGCAGTTCTTC.

V usage is TRBV19 and J usage is TRBJ1-1; TRBD1 matches at 8 bases. The CDR3 consists of 17 residues. With V trimmed by 2 bases and J by 4 bases, 12 bases remained unmatched. Germline values: CDR1 LNHDA, CDR2 SQIVND (reference sequence). CDR3: CASSITGQGLKGTEAFF. CDR3 sequence (DNA): TGTGCCAGTAGTATAACTGGACAGGGACTAAAGGGCACTGAAGCTTTCTTT.

V gene TRBV27 combines with J gene TRBJ1-1; 7 bases agree with TRBD1. This CDR3 comprises 14 residues. Per germline, CDR1 MNHEY and CDR2 SMNVEV (reference sequence). The V gene end was trimmed by 6 bases and the J gene end by 4 bases; junction bases not matched to a gene: 8. CDR3 loop: CASRVTGLVTEAFF. The CDR3 coding sequence is TGTGCCAGCAGGGTGACAGGGTTGGTCACTGAAGCTTTCTTT.

This chain uses TRBV11-3 with TRBJ2-3; 10 positions agree with TRBD1. CDR1 is SGHNT and CDR2 is YENEEA in the germline V gene. The V segment lost 5 bases and the J segment 6 bases; nucleotides outside the gene matches: 8. The CDR3 has 15 amino acids. CDR3 nucleotides: TGTGCCAGCAGCGAACCGGGACAGGGGATCGATACGCAGTATTTT. It specifies CASSEPGQGIDTQYF.

The CDR3 sequence is CALLQGTEAFF. The CDR3 coding sequence is TGTGCCCTTTTACAGGGCACTGAAGCTTTCTTT. This chain connects TRBV19 to TRBJ1-1, with D maybe TRBD1 (6 bases). Looked up from germline, CDR1 is LNHDA and CDR2 is SQIVND (reference sequence). This CDR3 region has 11 residues. Trimming pared 11 bases from V and 4 bases from J, leaving 11 bases between.

J is TRBJ2-5 and V is TRBV25-1, with 11 bases identical to TRBD1. V lost 2 bases, J lost 7 bases, and 9 bases stayed unmatched. Germline assignment: CDR1 MGHDK and CDR2 SYGVNS. The CDR3 runs to 16 residues. The chain's CDR3 is CASSEGRTGGRGTQYF. CDR3 in DNA: TGTGCCAGCAGTGAAGGCCGGACAGGGGGCCGAGGGACCCAGTACTTC.

The gene calls are TRBV24-1 and TRBJ1-5; no clear D gene. Looked up from germline, CDR1 is KGHDR and CDR2 is SFDVKD. CDR3 length equals 12 residues. V was pared by 3 bases and J by 5 bases, with 4 bases between. The CDR3 DNA is TGTGCCACCAGTGATCGTTATCAGCCCCAGCATTTT. Translating it yields CATSDRYQPQHF.

This clone came up once. The chain employs TRBV9 and TRBJ2-1; tentative D call: TRBD1 (6 bases). The V and J ends lost 3 bases and 11 bases respectively, with 18 bases between them. The CDR3 has 14 amino acids. CDR1 SGDLS and CDR2 YYNGEE come from the germline V gene. As DNA, the CDR3 is TGTGCCAGCAGCGGGGGACACCGTACTCAACAGCAGTTCTTC. Translation gives CASSGGHRTQQQFF.

The genes are TRBV24-1 and TRBJ2-5; 7 positions agree with TRBD1. Trimming at V came to 4 bases and at J to 1 base, leaving 5 bases not matched to a gene. The germline CDR1 and CDR2 sequences are KGHDR and SFDVKD. This CDR3 spans 15 amino acids. This CDR3 reads CATSDHDRAQETQYF. CDR3 in DNA: TGTGCCACCAGTGACCATGACAGGGCCCAAGAGACCCAGTACTTC.

The chain couples TRBV6-6 to TRBJ1-1; TRBD1 might be the D (5 bases). V dropped 8 bases and J dropped 7 bases, with 11 bases sitting between them. Germline loops: CDR1 MNHNY, CDR2 SVGAGI (reference sequence). This CDR3 has 11 residues. DNA of the CDR3: TGTGCCAGCGGGGGGGGGATTGAAGCTTTCTTT. Its translation: CASGGGIEAFF.

The chain couples TRBV27 to TRBJ2-2; D is ambiguous. CDR1 is MNHEY and CDR2 is SMNVEV in the germline V gene (reference sequence). The CDR3 consists of 12 residues. The V end was cut by 3 bases, the J end by 5 bases, with 4 bases between. Written as DNA, the CDR3 is TGTGCCAGCAGTTTCAATACCGGGGAGCTGTTTTTT. Its protein is CASSFNTGELFF.

The chain has TRBV6-6 and TRBJ2-5, with D possibly being TRBD2 (5 bases). The CDR3 runs to 14 residues. Germline lookup yields CDR1 MNHNY and CDR2 SVGAGI (reference sequence). V lost 2 bases to trimming and J lost 2 bases, with 9 bases between them. CDR3 DNA: TGTGCCAGCAGTTACCCGGGGATACAAGAGACCCAGTACTTC. It yields the protein CASSYPGIQETQYF.

The rearrangement uses TRBV14 and TRBJ2-3, with D uncertain. This CDR3 has 12 amino acids. Germline V gives CDR1 SGHDN, CDR2 FVKESK. V dropped 4 bases and J dropped 2 bases, with 4 bases sitting between them. The CDR3 DNA reads TGTGCCAGCAGCCCGGTCACAGATACGCAGTATTTT. Translated, it gives CASSPVTDTQYF.

V and J are TRBV19 and TRBJ2-6; 7 positions match TRBD1. The CDR3 extends over 16 amino acids. Trimming removed 7 bases from V and 2 bases from J; junction bases left unmatched: 8. Germline V gene lookup returns CDR1 LNHDA and CDR2 SQIVND (reference sequence). The chain's CDR3 is CASTRGRAPGANVLTF. The CDR3, as DNA: TGTGCCAGTACTAGGGGGCGCGCCCCTGGGGCCAACGTCCTGACTTTC. Full variable domain (outside the CDR3, taken from reference TRBV19 and TRBJ2-6): DGGITQSPKYLFRKEGQNVTLSCEQNLNHDAMYWYRQDPGQGLRLIYYSQIVNDFQKGDIAEGYSVSREKKESFPLTVTSAQKNPTAFYLCASTRGRAPGANVLTFGAGSRLTVL.

The chain carries TRBV7-8 and TRBJ2-1, with D possibly TRBD2 on 6 matching bases. The CDR3 consists of 15 residues. Per germline, CDR1 SGHVS and CDR2 FQNEAQ. V lost 4 bases and J 10 bases, leaving 20 bases between the germline ends. CDR3: CASSSERVTPREQFF. The CDR3 nucleotides are TGTGCCAGCAGCTCCGAGCGGGTTACCCCTCGAGAGCAGTTCTTC.

V and J are TRBV6-6 and TRBJ2-7; D might be TRBD1 (7 bases). The CDR3 consists of 15 residues. V lost 5 bases and J lost 2, with 16 bases in between. Germline values: CDR1 MNHNY, CDR2 SVGAGI (reference sequence). This chain's CDR3 is CASSAGQLVAYEQYF. The CDR3 nucleotides are TGTGCCAGCAGTGCGGGACAGTTGGTAGCCTACGAGCAGTACTTC.

The chain is built from TRBV11-3 and TRBJ2-1, with D uncertain. Trimming cost V 5 bases and J 8 bases, with 25 bases left between them. From germline, CDR1 is SGHNT and CDR2 YENEEA. The CDR3 covers 17 residues. CDR3 residues: CASSAALQNRIVDEQFF. CDR3 bases: TGTGCCAGCAGCGCCGCTTTACAGAACCGAATAGTAGATGAGCAGTTCTTC.

The chain recombines TRBV28 with TRBJ1-2; 7 nucleotides align to TRBD1. There are 14 residues in the CDR3. J lost 4 bases, V lost 7 bases, and 9 bases had no gene match. The germline V gene has CDR1 MDHEN and CDR2 SYDVKM. The CDR3 spells CASTAGTEGYGYTF. CDR3 DNA: TGTGCCAGCACCGCCGGGACAGAGGGCTATGGCTACACCTTC.

The rearrangement uses TRBV28 and TRBJ1-1; weak D call: TRBD1 (5 bases). The CDR3 covers 14 residues. Germline-derived CDR1 and CDR2 are MDHEN and SYDVKM. V was shortened by 7 bases and J by 0 bases, with 12 bases between the two germline ends. Here the CDR3 reads CASTPGGLNTEAFF. DNA for the CDR3: TGTGCCAGCACCCCCGGGGGTCTGAACACTGAAGCTTTCTTT.

V and J are TRBV7-2 and TRBJ1-4; 7 nucleotides agree with TRBD1. This CDR3 contains 15 residues. The junction had 4 bases not matched to a gene; V was cut back by 1 base and J by 5 bases. Per germline, CDR1 SGHTA and CDR2 FQGNSA. The CDR3 bases are TGTGCCAGCAGCTTAGGACAGGGATGGAATGAAAAACTGTTTTTT. Encoded protein: CASSLGQGWNEKLFF.

The chain recombines TRBV24-1 with TRBJ2-7; D is perhaps TRBD1 (5 bases). This CDR3 has 14 residues. CDR1 KGHDR and CDR2 SFDVKD come from the germline V gene. Trimming pared 6 bases from V and 1 base from J, leaving 12 bases between. Here the CDR3 reads CATSQGSSSYEQYF. The CDR3 DNA reads as TGTGCCACCAGTCAGGGATCGTCATCCTACGAGCAGTACTTC.

The chain joins TRBV19 to TRBJ1-1; a possible D gene is TRBD1 (5 bases). Germline values: CDR1 LNHDA, CDR2 SQIVND (reference sequence). The V end lost 2 bases, the J end lost 1 base, and 11 bases lay between the germline ends. The CDR3 has 15 residues. DNA of the CDR3: TGTGCCAGTAGTATAACCCAGGGTGCGAACACTGAAGCTTTCTTT. Residues: CASSITQGANTEAFF.

This clone was observed at least ten times. The same CDR3 arises from other DNA sequences in this sample as well. The chain links TRBV6-6 to TRBJ2-7, with 9 bases that match TRBD1. Germline CDR1 reads MNHNY; CDR2 reads SVGAGI (reference sequence). The CDR3 loop spans 15 amino acids. V lost 5 bases and J lost 1; bases outside the gene matches: 6. CDR3 coding DNA: TGTGCCAGCAGTCCGGGACAGGGTTTTTCCTACGAGCAGTACTTC. Translating gives CASSPGQGFSYEQYF.

The rearrangement links TRBV2 to TRBJ2-3, with D hard to call. From germline, CDR1 is SNHLY and CDR2 FYNNEI. The length of the CDR3 is 12 residues. The V gene lost 6 bases and the J gene lost 5 bases, with 9 bases spanning the gap. This CDR3 reads CASRVGGDTQYF. In DNA form, the CDR3 reads TGTGCCAGCAGGGTAGGCGGAGATACGCAGTATTTT.

This chain uses TRBV27 with TRBJ1-6; D is ambiguous. CDR1 is MNHEY, CDR2 SMNVEV, per germline (reference sequence). The V gene lost 6 bases and the J gene lost 2 bases, with 14 bases spanning the gap. There are 16 residues in the CDR3. DNA for the CDR3: TGTGCCAGCAGCTCCCCCCCCATAGCCTATAATTCACCCCTCCACTTT. The encoded protein is CASSSPPIAYNSPLHF.

The V call is TRBV7-2, the J call TRBJ1-4; the D gene is possibly TRBD1 (5 bases). The germline V gene has CDR1 SGHTA and CDR2 FQGNSA. This CDR3 spans 15 amino acids. V lost 1 base and J 7 bases, leaving 13 bases between the germline ends. The CDR3 spells CASSLVGSGGEKLFF. CDR3 sequence (DNA): TGTGCCAGCAGCTTAGTGGGCAGCGGGGGTGAAAAACTGTTTTTT.

V gene TRBV5-1 combines with J gene TRBJ2-5; TRBD2 aligns across 9 bases. V gave up 3 bases and J gave up 2 bases; unmatched junction bases: 8. The CDR3 has 16 amino acids. CDR1 and CDR2 from the germline V gene are SGHRS and YFSETQ. CDR3 nucleotide sequence: TGCGCCAGCAGCTCCACAACTAGCGGGCTACAAGAGACCCAGTACTTC. This gives the protein CASSSTTSGLQETQYF.

This sequence joins TRBV7-3 and TRBJ2-7; TRBD2 might be the D (5 bases). V dropped 5 bases and J dropped 4 bases, with 12 bases sitting between them. This CDR3 comprises 13 residues. Germline values: CDR1 SGHTA, CDR2 FQGTGA. The CDR3 loop reads CASSPNGDYEQYF. DNA of the CDR3: TGTGCCAGCAGCCCAAACGGGGATTACGAGCAGTACTTC.

The chain joins TRBV3-1 (or the pseudogene TRBV3-2) to TRBJ2-7; 7 bases fit TRBD1. Trimming removed 4 bases from V and 4 bases from J; junction bases left unmatched: 4. CDR3 length: 13 residues. CDR1 is LGHDT, CDR2 YNNKEL, per germline (reference sequence). CDR3 region: CASSLGGGYEQYF. The DNA for the CDR3 is TGTGCCAGCAGCCTAGGGGGCGGTTACGAGCAGTACTTC.